These 24 T cell receptor beta chains were sequenced from one sample in a study of human thymus T cells. Only in-frame clones appear in the TCRdb table, and some are missing; sequencing was by immunoSEQ multiplex PCR. Counted here are about 60,000 clones, approximately 95% occurring once; the ten biggest clones make up approximately 5.9%. The sequencing sample was made of blood. All receptors come from a boy under two years old with a congenital heart defect but otherwise immunologically healthy.

V gene TRBV6-9 combines with J gene TRBJ2-4, with a weak D call TRBD1 (5 bases). Between the trimmed V and J ends, which lost 2 bases and 7 bases, there was a span of 18 bases. Germline CDR1 MNHGY, CDR2 SVAAGI. The CDR3 consists of 16 residues. The CDR3 spells CASSYAPQVTYNIQYF. The CDR3 bases are TGTGCCAGCAGTTATGCCCCACAGGTTACTTATAACATTCAGTACTTC.

The V and J genes are TRBV28 and TRBJ2-1, with D unclear. Trimming pared 6 bases from V and 7 bases from J, leaving 4 bases between. The CDR3 has 10 residues. Germline V gene sequence: CDR1 MDHEN, CDR2 SYDVKM. CDR3 sequence: CASSRNEQFF. Here the CDR3 DNA reads TGTGCCAGCAGCCGAAATGAGCAGTTCTTC.

The J gene is TRBJ1-1, the V gene TRBV2, with D possibly matching TRBD1 (5 bases). CDR1 is SNHLY, CDR2 FYNNEI, per germline. V lost 4 bases and J lost 0, with 6 bases in between. The CDR3 length is 13 residues. The CDR3 protein is CASSGQLNTEAFF. Written as DNA, the CDR3 is TGTGCCAGCAGTGGACAGTTGAACACTGAAGCTTTCTTT.

V gene TRBV27 combines with J gene TRBJ2-5; D might be TRBD1 (7 bases). This CDR3 has 13 amino acids. The V end lost 6 bases, the J end lost 7 bases, and 15 bases lay between the germline ends. The germline gives CDR1 MNHEY, CDR2 SMNVEV (reference sequence). The CDR3 loop reads CASSSRGVGTQYF. The DNA of the CDR3 is TGTGCCAGCAGCTCCAGGGGGGTAGGGACCCAGTACTTC.

This chain uses TRBV10-3 with TRBJ2-7; 8 bases map to TRBD1. The CDR3 extends over 19 amino acids. V shed 2 bases and J 0 bases; nucleotides not matched to a gene: 15. From germline, CDR1 is ENHRY and CDR2 SYGVKD. CDR3 in amino acids: CAISEGRQGTHLSSYEQYF. The CDR3 region has the DNA TGTGCCATCAGTGAGGGACGACAGGGGACCCACTTAAGCTCCTACGAGCAGTACTTC.

The chain couples TRBV5-1 to TRBJ2-7, with 10 bases fitting TRBD2. V was clipped by 2 bases and J by 4 bases; unmatched bases: 3. The CDR3 is made up of 14 amino acids. Germline CDR1 reads SGHRS; CDR2 reads YFSETQ. In nucleotides, the CDR3 is TGCGCCAGCAGCTTCCTGACTAGCGGGTACGAGCAGTACTTC. It encodes CASSFLTSGYEQYF.

This rearrangement joins TRBV21-1 to TRBJ1-3; TRBD1 was called by the table and not checked on the DNA. TRBV21-1 represents a pseudogene. The CDR3 extends over 16 amino acids. This chain's CDR3 is CASRSPGTGAGNTIYF. Here the CDR3 DNA reads TGTGCCAGCAGGAGCCCCGGGACAGGGGCTGGAAACACCATATATTTT.

V usage is TRBV6-5 and J usage is TRBJ2-7, with D unresolved. V lost 8 bases, J lost 2 bases, and 13 bases lay in between. The germline CDR1 and CDR2 sequences are MNHEY and SVGAGI. The CDR3 has 13 residues. Written as DNA, the CDR3 is TGTGCCAGCTCATCCACTGTGGCCTACGAGCAGTACTTC. Its translation: CASSSTVAYEQYF.

V and J are TRBV5-1 and TRBJ1-4; D unclear. Trimming cost V 1 base and J 8 bases, with 9 bases left between them. Germline CDR1 SGHRS, CDR2 YFSETQ. The CDR3 runs to 13 residues. CDR3 DNA: TGCGCCAGCAGCTTGACAGTTAGGGAAAAACTGTTTTTT. Protein: CASSLTVREKLFF.

The chain employs TRBV5-1 and TRBJ2-3; D is possibly TRBD1 (5 bases). CDR1 and CDR2 (germline): SGHRS, YFSETQ. V lost 1 base and J 5 bases, leaving 5 bases between the germline ends. The CDR3 has 12 residues. CDR3 nucleotide sequence: TGCGCCAGCAGCTTGAGGGGAGATACGCAGTATTTT. Amino acid sequence: CASSLRGDTQYF.

The chain recombines TRBV10-1 with TRBJ2-1; no reliable D call. V lost 6 bases and J lost 5, with 5 bases in between. This CDR3 is 11 amino acids long. Per the germline V gene, CDR1 is WNHNN and CDR2 is SYGVQD (reference sequence). In nucleotides, the CDR3 is TGCGCCAGCAGGGCGGACAATGAGCAGTTCTTC. Translated, it gives CASRADNEQFF.

The chain employs TRBV5-1 and TRBJ2-3, with 7 bases lining up with TRBD1. The CDR3 runs to 14 residues. After removal of 0 bases from V and 8 bases from J, the junction contained 6 bases not matched to a gene. CDR1 and CDR2 (germline): SGHRS, YFSETQ. CDR3 sequence (DNA): TGCGCCAGCAGCTTGGGGACAGGTGCAGGTACGCAGTATTTT. Residues: CASSLGTGAGTQYF.

For the CDR3, the DNA is TGTGCCAGCAGCTTAAGGCGGGTCTCCTACAATGAGCAGTTCTTC. It encodes CASSLRRVSYNEQFF. This rearrangement joins TRBV7-9 to TRBJ2-1, with TRBD2 as a possible D gene (5 bases). The germline CDR1 and CDR2 sequences are SEHNR and FQNEAQ (reference sequence). This CDR3 comprises 15 residues. Trimming cost V 2 bases and J 0 bases, with 8 bases left between them.

CDR3: CASSLRDGADTQYF. CDR3 nucleotides: TGTGCCAGCAGCTTACGCGACGGAGCAGATACGCAGTATTTT. The chain carries TRBV7-3 and TRBJ2-3; D is unclear. The CDR3 covers 14 residues. Germline assignment: CDR1 SGHTA and CDR2 FQGTGA. Trimming left V 2 bases short and J 4 bases short, with 10 bases between.

This clone appeared once. The chain uses TRBV11-3 and TRBJ1-6, with D unresolved. V gave up 5 bases and J gave up 7 bases, with 9 bases separating them. CDR1 is SGHNT and CDR2 is YENEEA in the germline V gene. This CDR3 has 13 residues. CDR3 residues: CASSPYANSPLHF. The CDR3 region has the DNA TGTGCCAGCAGCCCCTACGCCAATTCACCCCTCCACTTT.

In its sample, this clone was seen once. The chain is built from TRBV18 and TRBJ2-1, with 9 bases identical to TRBD2. CDR1 and CDR2 from the germline V gene are KGHSH and LQKENI. V was pared by 1 base and J by 8 bases, with 3 bases of the junction left unmatched. The CDR3 contains 14 residues. The CDR3 protein is CASSPRTSVDEQFF. The CDR3 coding sequence is TGTGCCAGCTCACCACGGACTAGCGTGGATGAGCAGTTCTTC.

The J gene is TRBJ1-5, the V gene TRBV11-2, with D possibly TRBD1 on 5 matching bases. V lost 0 bases, J lost 6 bases, and 6 bases lay in between. The CDR3 has 13 residues. The germline V gene encodes CDR1 SGHAT and CDR2 FQNNGV. The CDR3 is CASSLDQGQPQHF. The CDR3, as DNA: TGTGCCAGCAGCTTAGATCAGGGTCAGCCCCAGCATTTT.

This sequence joins TRBV4-1 and TRBJ1-2; 7 positions agree with TRBD1. The V and J ends lost 4 bases and 6 bases, in that order; junction bases with no gene match: 5. The germline CDR1 and CDR2 sequences are MGHRA and YSYEKL. This CDR3 spans 13 amino acids. CDR3 amino acids: CASSLRQGDGYTF. The CDR3 DNA reads TGCGCCAGCAGCCTCCGACAGGGTGATGGCTACACCTTC.

V is TRBV4-2 and J is TRBJ1-2; possibly TRBD1 for D (5 bases). Deletions cut 0 bases from V and 2 bases from J, with 13 bases between. The length of the CDR3 is 16 residues. Germline loops: CDR1 LGHNA, CDR2 YNFKEQ. This CDR3 is CASSQDGWGINYGYTF. The CDR3 DNA sequence: TGTGCCAGCAGCCAAGATGGCTGGGGCATAAACTATGGCTACACCTTC.

The CDR3 spells CASSYTASSHTQYF. CDR3 DNA sequence: TGTGCCAGCAGTTATACTGCAAGCAGCCATACGCAGTATTTT. The chain couples TRBV6-5 to TRBJ2-3; D is uncertain. Trimming left V 3 bases short and J 7 bases short, with 14 bases between. Germline V gene lookup returns CDR1 MNHEY and CDR2 SVGAGI. This CDR3 is 14 amino acids long.

This chain uses TRBV28 with TRBJ2-7, with D maybe TRBD2 (5 bases). V lost 6 bases and J 4 bases, leaving 13 bases between the germline ends. The germline CDR1 and CDR2 sequences are MDHEN and SYDVKM. This CDR3 has 13 amino acids. The CDR3 DNA follows: TGTGCCAGCAGGGTGGACGGGGAGTACGAGCAGTACTTC. Its translation is CASRVDGEYEQYF.

The genes are TRBV7-2 and TRBJ2-1; TRBD2 might be the D (6 bases). The germline CDR1 and CDR2 sequences are SGHTA and FQGNSA. CDR3 length: 15 residues. V was trimmed by 5 bases and J by 5 bases, leaving 16 bases between them. CDR3 protein: CASSASTRANNEQFF. CDR3 DNA sequence: TGTGCCAGCAGCGCATCGACTAGGGCGAACAATGAGCAGTTCTTC.

This sequence joins TRBV19 and TRBJ2-4, with unresolved D. Trimming took 0 bases from V and 0 from J, leaving 6 bases between them. The V gene's germline CDR1 is LNHDA and CDR2 SQIVND (reference sequence). This CDR3 contains 15 residues. The CDR3 DNA follows: TGTGCCAGTAGTATAGAGAGACTAGCCAAAAACATTCAGTACTTC. Amino acid sequence: CASSIERLAKNIQYF.

This clone was seen only once. J is TRBJ2-7 and V is TRBV18, with 8 nucleotides matching TRBD2. Germline V gene lookup returns CDR1 KGHSH and CDR2 LQKENI. The CDR3 is 15 residues long. V gave up 2 bases and J gave up 2 bases; unmatched junction bases: 5. CDR3 amino acids: CASSPISGNTYEQYF. In DNA, the CDR3 is TGTGCCAGCTCACCAATTAGCGGGAACACCTACGAGCAGTACTTC.